A single T cell receptor beta chain is shown here with its context. The data originate from a study of patients and donors after allogeneic stem cell transplantation. The CDR3 is 15 residues long. CDR1 is LGHNA and CDR2 is YSLEER in the germline V gene. Trimming at V came to 0 bases and at J to 9 bases, leaving 5 bases not matched to a gene. TCRdb itself ran the RT-PCR reads through MiXCR, one entry per CDR3 protein. The sample contains 150,000 to 200,000 distinct CDR3 sequences, about 32% of which appear only once. The J gene is TRBJ2-1, the V gene TRBV4-3; 10 positions match TRBD2. The sequencing sample was made of blood, either unsorted or a sorted T cell fraction (not recorded which). The source is a human donor who was either an allogeneic HSCT recipient or a stem cell or donor lymphocyte infusion donor (not recorded which). It is not recorded whose cells these are; they may come from a transplant donor. This CDR3 reads CASSQDPAGGFEQFF. The CDR3 bases are TGCGCCAGCAGCCAAGATCCAGCGGGAGGGTTTGAGCAGTTCTTC.